These T cell receptor beta chains were read from a single sample in a study of early T cells in non-severe SARS-CoV-2 infection. TCRdb processed the 5' RACE reads anew with MiXCR; each CDR3 protein has one entry. This repertoire shows approximately 52,000 distinct CDR3 sequences, 6.5% to 9% found once; its top ten account for around a tenth. The sequencing sample was made of whole blood. The receptor set was obtained from an adult who was a healthcare worker with PCR-confirmed SARS-CoV-2 infection or an uninfected control (not recorded which). Each CDR3 is given without its conserved first and last residue.

>TRBV18|16|TRBJ1-2
ASSHRQVTLQANYGYT
>TRBV27|13|TRBJ2-3
ASSRDQGVTDTQY
>TRBV18|11|TRBJ2-7
ASSEGQAYEQY
>TRBV30|11|TRBJ1-2
AWERDSGYGYT
>TRBV5-4|12|TRBJ1-3
ASSLAGVGNTIY
>TRBV29-1|12|TRBJ1-1
SVDRWGENTEAF
>TRBV11-1|16|TRBJ2-4
ASFSPRSSGRAKNIQY
>TRBV2|10|TRBJ2-1
ASRALGGEQF
>TRBV7-2|11|TRBJ2-5
ASSLALEETQY
>TRBV7-2|13|TRBJ2-5
ASSKEREGQETQY
>TRBV27|11|TRBJ2-5
ASSNGGGETQY
>TRBV6-5|10|TRBJ2-7
ASSFRGHEQY
>TRBV27|11|TRBJ1-2
ASSPRQGYGYT
>TRBV7-2|10|TRBJ1-2
ASSSGHWGYT
>TRBV6-2/TRBV6-3|13|TRBJ2-1
ASSLAGGLYNEQF
>TRBV7-8|11|TRBJ2-3
ASSPGGGDTQY
>TRBV12-3/TRBV12-4|15|TRBJ1-6
ASSLPAPGTGVSPLH
>TRBV6-6|14|TRBJ2-6
ASSRIGQSGANVLT
>TRBV4-3|14|TRBJ2-7
ASSQYQSGRPYEQY
>TRBV5-5|13|TRBJ2-3
ASSPLAGGTDTQY
>TRBV9|14|TRBJ2-3
ASSVGDRGRTDTQY
>TRBV29-1|9|TRBJ2-1
SMGGSREQF
>TRBV6-1|10|TRBJ2-7
ASSATGDEQY
>TRBV11-2|14|TRBJ1-1
ASSPFRTGSFPEAF
>TRBV20-1|9|TRBJ1-1
SATTYTEAF
>TRBV7-3|12|TRBJ2-7
ASSFMGGRYEQY
>TRBV7-9|11|TRBJ1-5
ASSRTAEEPQH
>TRBV18|10|TRBJ1-2
ASSRTGDGYT
>TRBV3-1|10|TRBJ1-2
ASSQDRTGNT
>TRBV7-3|14|TRBJ1-2
ASSPNTGELNYGYT
>TRBV12-3/TRBV12-4|10|TRBJ2-1
ASSRQGNEQF
>TRBV10-3|16|TRBJ2-7
AISGELARTEKAPGQY
>TRBV7-3|13|TRBJ2-3
ASSVTGVLTHTQY
>TRBV4-3|14|TRBJ2-2
ASSNWDRRNTGELF
>TRBV3-1|13|TRBJ2-1
ASSQALDGRNEQF
>TRBV29-1|10|TRBJ1-1
SSMDRGTEAF
>TRBV12-3/TRBV12-4|12|TRBJ2-7
ASSTELVRNEQY
>TRBV7-8|13|TRBJ2-5
ASSLVFVSKEGQY